One sample yielded the 12 T cell receptor beta chains listed below, sequenced in a study of blood T cell repertoires in COVID-19. Using immunoSEQ multiplex PCR, the repertoire was profiled, and TCRdb retains in-frame clones only, with some absent. The sample lists tens of thousands of clones, roughly 82% occurring once. The sample taken for sequencing was peripheral blood. The source is a woman older than 75 with active or convalescent COVID-19.

The J gene is TRBJ2-5, the V gene TRBV2, with D possibly matching TRBD2 (6 bases). CDR3 length equals 15 residues. The germline gives CDR1 SNHLY, CDR2 FYNNEI. V lost 5 bases to trimming and J lost 3 bases, with 16 bases between them. CDR3 sequence reads: CASSFVRGLKETQYF. The CDR3 nucleotides are TGTGCCAGCAGTTTCGTACGGGGGTTAAAAGAGACCCAGTACTTC.

The CDR3 DNA follows: TGTGCCAGCAGCTTAGTAGTGGGGGGGCGCAATCAGCCCCAGCATTTT. Its translation: CASSLVVGGRNQPQHF. The rearrangement links TRBV7-2 to TRBJ1-5, with D perhaps matching TRBD1 (6 bases). This CDR3 has 16 amino acids. Trimming took 1 base from V and 2 from J, leaving 12 bases between them. The germline V gene has CDR1 SGHTA and CDR2 FQGNSA.

The DNA for the CDR3 is TGTGCCTGGAGTCCCCTAGGGACAGCGGGCACAGATACGCAGTATTTT. It specifies CAWSPLGTAGTDTQYF. The chain couples TRBV30 to TRBJ2-3, with 7 nucleotides matching TRBD1. The CDR3 runs to 16 residues. V dropped 2 bases and J dropped 1; count of bases not matched to a gene: 9. Per the germline V gene, CDR1 is GTSNPN and CDR2 is SVGIG (reference sequence).

The chain uses TRBV6-6 and TRBJ2-7; TRBD1 is a possible D gene (5 bases). With 8 bases removed from V and 7 bases from J, the gap between germline ends came to 21 bases. CDR3 length: 14 residues. Per germline, CDR1 MNHNY and CDR2 SVGAGI (reference sequence). The CDR3 nucleotides are TGTGCCAGCTCTTTTGGGGCCCCTTCGAGGGAGCAGTACTTC. Protein: CASSFGAPSREQYF.

The chain joins TRBV11-2 to TRBJ2-3; TRBD2 is a possible D gene (7 bases). Germline V gene lookup returns CDR1 SGHAT and CDR2 FQNNGV. Trimming stripped 4 bases from V and 2 bases from J, with 13 bases between. There are 15 residues in the CDR3. CDR3 sequence: CASSSLGGATDTQYF. The CDR3 bases are TGTGCCAGCAGCTCCCTGGGGGGGGCCACAGATACGCAGTATTTT.

The gene calls are TRBV2 and TRBJ1-1; D gene ambiguous. In germline, CDR1 is SNHLY, CDR2 FYNNEI. The germline V and J ends were trimmed by 4 bases and 0 bases, with 12 bases remaining between them. The CDR3 runs 15 residues. The chain's CDR3 is CASSVGPSMNTEAFF. The DNA of the CDR3 is TGTGCCAGCAGTGTTGGTCCATCTATGAACACTGAAGCTTTCTTT.

This clone showed up just a few times. The chain has TRBV13 and TRBJ1-2; TRBD1 aligns across 8 bases. Germline values: CDR1 PRHDT, CDR2 FYEKMQ (reference sequence). CDR3 length: 13 residues. V gave up 2 bases and J gave up 4 bases; unmatched junction bases: 0. In DNA form, the CDR3 reads TGTGCCAGCAGCTTACAGGGGGCCTATGGCTACACCTTC. It encodes CASSLQGAYGYTF.

The chain is built from TRBV20-1 and TRBJ1-1; 10 bases map to TRBD1. This CDR3 is 16 amino acids long. With V trimmed by 6 bases and J by 2 bases, 12 bases remained unmatched. The germline gives CDR1 DFQATT, CDR2 SNEGSKA (reference sequence). The CDR3 is CSASMATGGPNTEAFF. In DNA, the CDR3 is TGCAGTGCAAGTATGGCGACAGGGGGCCCCAACACTGAAGCTTTCTTT.

The gene calls are TRBV11-3 and TRBJ2-1; 7 nucleotides agree with TRBD1. CDR3 length equals 14 residues. J was trimmed by 6 bases and V by 5 bases; bases with no gene match: 7. Germline V gene sequence: CDR1 SGHNT, CDR2 YENEEA. The CDR3 reads CASSAGTEFNEQFF. The CDR3 DNA follows: TGTGCCAGCAGCGCCGGGACAGAGTTCAATGAGCAGTTCTTC.

This clone has just a few counts. The chain employs TRBV4-3 and TRBJ2-1; 10 bases are shared with TRBD2. The germline CDR1 and CDR2 sequences are LGHNA and YSLEER. Trimming removed 5 bases from V and 6 bases from J; junction bases left unmatched: 7. There are 15 residues in the CDR3. CDR3 in DNA: TGCGCCAGCAGCGAAATAGCGGGGGGCTTCAATGAGCAGTTCTTC. Residues: CASSEIAGGFNEQFF.

V usage is TRBV18 and J usage is TRBJ1-3; 8 bases are shared with TRBD1. The germline V gene encodes CDR1 KGHSH and CDR2 LQKENI. The CDR3 runs 21 residues. Germline trimming cut 4 bases from V and 4 bases from J; bases unmatched to any gene: 24. The CDR3 protein is CASSHTSRDRIRGAAGNTIYF. The CDR3, as DNA: TGTGCCAGCTCACATACATCCCGGGACAGGATTAGAGGGGCGGCCGGAAACACCATATATTTT.

This clone was seen once. The chain uses TRBV5-4 and TRBJ1-6; 9 bases are shared with TRBD1. CDR1 and CDR2 (germline): SGHNT, YYREEE (reference sequence). Trimming took 4 bases from V and 0 from J; bases not matched to a gene: 5. This CDR3 is built from 17 residues. The CDR3, as DNA: TGTGCCAGCAGCGGGGGGACAGGGCGCTCCTATAATTCACCCCTCCACTTT. Translating gives CASSGGTGRSYNSPLHF.